This T cell receptor beta chain was identified during a study of regulatory T cells in long-lasting Graves disease. This clonotype was recorded many times. The TCR beta library used iRepertoire HTBI primers with Arm-PCR amplification of CDR3. Via MiXCR, TCRdb re-called the multiplex PCR reads, giving one row per CDR3 protein. The table includes approximately 400,000 distinct CDR3 sequences, 14% to 15% detected once. Time point here: newly diagnosed GD, antithyroid drugs for less than 3 months. Generation of the TCR library employed RNA extracted from PBMCs. J gave up 5 bases and V 8 bases, and 9 bases lay outside the gene matches. CDR1 MDHEN and CDR2 SYDVKM come from the germline V gene. The CDR3 loop spans 13 amino acids. Another study also made use of these data, one on T cells in Graves' hyperthyroidism and ophthalmopathy.

Specimen: peripheral blood mononuclear cells (PBMCs), collected at new diagnosis, from a patient treated with antithyroid drugs. The chain couples TRBV28 to TRBJ2-7; 7 nucleotides align to TRBD1. The clonotype was recovered from a woman aged 25 to 39 with Graves disease. The CDR3, as DNA: TGTGCCAGCGGACCGGACAGGATCAACGAGCAGTACTTC. Protein: CASGPDRINEQYF. The whole variable domain, filled in from reference TRBV28 and TRBJ2-7, reads DVKVTQSSRYLVKRTGEKVFLECVQDMDHENMFWYRQDPGLGLRLIYFSYDVKMKEKGDIPEGYSVSREKKERFSLILESASTNQTSMYLCASGPDRINEQYFGPGTRLTVT.